A single sample is the source of the 32 T cell receptor beta chains below, sequenced in a study of cytotoxic CD8 clonotypes in ibrutinib-treated CLL. This table comes from immunoSEQ multiplex PCR, and its TCRdb copy is limited to in-frame clones, with some not included. The sample lists more than 6,000 clones, 60% to 80% occurring once. The input for sequencing was PBMCs, taken before ibrutinib treatment. Receptor source: a human donor with chronic lymphocytic leukemia.

The V gene is TRBV30, the J gene TRBJ1-6; no clear D gene. Trimming pared 2 bases from V and 7 bases from J, leaving 6 bases between. The CDR3 extends over 12 amino acids. Per the germline V gene, CDR1 is GTSNPN and CDR2 is SVGIG (reference sequence). CDR3 in amino acids: CAWSPSNSPLHF. The CDR3 coding sequence is TGTGCCTGGAGTCCATCCAATTCACCCCTCCACTTT.

This clone was seen a handful of times. The V and J genes are TRBV5-8 and TRBJ2-7, with a weak D call TRBD1 (6 bases). Germline V gives CDR1 SGHTS, CDR2 YDEGEE. The CDR3 loop spans 12 amino acids. With 4 bases removed from V and 4 bases from J, the gap between germline ends came to 9 bases. This chain's CDR3 is CASSPRGYEQYF. DNA for the CDR3: TGTGCCAGCAGCCCCAGGGGTTACGAGCAGTACTTC.

The rearrangement links TRBV7-3 to TRBJ1-1; 8 bases agree with TRBD1. CDR3 length: 13 amino acids. Per germline, CDR1 SGHTA and CDR2 FQGTGA. The V gene end was trimmed by 3 bases and the J gene end by 3 bases; junction bases not matched to a gene: 0. The DNA of the CDR3 is TGTGCCAGCAGCTTGGACAGGGACACTGAAGCTTTCTTT. Its protein product is CASSLDRDTEAFF.

The chain couples TRBV28 to TRBJ2-7; D perhaps matches TRBD1 (6 bases). Trimming left V 2 bases short and J 1 base short, with 18 bases between. This CDR3 comprises 17 residues. Germline V gives CDR1 MDHEN, CDR2 SYDVKM. CDR3 sequence: CASSLGGPLQGSYEQYF. CDR3 bases: TGTGCCAGCAGTTTAGGTGGGCCTTTGCAGGGGTCCTACGAGCAGTACTTC.

The chain joins TRBV7-3 to TRBJ2-5; 7 nucleotides agree with TRBD1. Germline lookup yields CDR1 SGHTA and CDR2 FQGTGA. The CDR3 loop spans 15 amino acids. The trim removed 4 bases at V and 2 bases at J, leaving 7 bases unmatched. CDR3 residues: CASSSTGATQETQYF. The DNA for the CDR3 is TGTGCCAGCAGCTCTACAGGGGCGACACAAGAGACCCAGTACTTC.

This chain joins TRBV18 and TRBJ1-1; D is possibly TRBD1 (6 bases). CDR1 KGHSH and CDR2 LQKENI come from the germline V gene. The germline V and J ends were trimmed by 3 bases and 11 bases, with 22 bases remaining between them. CDR3 length equals 15 residues. The CDR3 DNA is TGTGCCAGCTCACCCGGATTAGGGGGGGGGTTCCGCGCTTTCTTT. Translated: CASSPGLGGGFRAFF. Drawing the rest from reference TRBV18 and TRBJ1-1, the complete variable domain is NAGVMQNPRHLVRRRGQEARLRCSPMKGHSHVYWYRQLPEEGLKFMVYLQKENIIDESGMPKERFSAEFPKEGPSILRIQQVVRGDSAAYFCASSPGLGGGFRAFFGQGTRLTVV.

By sample fraction, this clone is medium-sized. This sequence joins TRBV5-4 and TRBJ2-1, with a tentative D call TRBD2 (5 bases). The CDR3 sequence is 19 residues long. V lost 0 bases and J 0 bases, leaving 19 bases between the germline ends. CDR1 and CDR2 from the germline V gene are SGHNT and YYREEE (reference sequence). The CDR3 loop is CASSLVDLVPLSSYNEQFF. In DNA, the CDR3 is TGTGCCAGCAGCTTGGTGGACTTGGTCCCGCTGAGCTCCTACAATGAGCAGTTCTTC.

The rearrangement joins TRBV27 to TRBJ2-1, with a weak D call TRBD1 (5 bases). The CDR3 consists of 13 residues. Trimming removed 6 bases at V and 8 bases at J, with 14 bases between. Germline loops: CDR1 MNHEY, CDR2 SMNVEV (reference sequence). The CDR3 nucleotides read TGTGCCAGCAGAGGGGTTTTCGAGTATGAGCAGTTCTTC. Residues: CASRGVFEYEQFF.

The chain combines TRBV28 with TRBJ2-2; TRBD2 is a possible D gene (6 bases). V shed 5 bases and J shed 5 bases, with 21 bases lying between them. CDR1 is MDHEN and CDR2 is SYDVKM in the germline V gene. The CDR3 runs 17 residues. The CDR3 region is CASSGGPTSGRTGELFF. The CDR3 region has the DNA TGTGCCAGCAGTGGAGGTCCCACATCCGGGAGAACCGGGGAGCTGTTTTTT.

V is TRBV5-8 and J is TRBJ1-3, with D possibly being TRBD1 (6 bases). Deletions cut 0 bases from V and 4 bases from J, with 14 bases between. Germline CDR1 reads SGHTS; CDR2 reads YDEGEE. The CDR3 sequence is 16 residues long. CDR3 sequence: CASSLGQAGGGNTIYF. DNA for the CDR3: TGTGCCAGCAGCTTGGGACAGGCGGGAGGAGGAAACACCATATATTTT. Looking up the rest from reference TRBV5-8 and TRBJ1-3 gives the full variable domain: EAGVTQSPTHLIKTRGQQATLRCSPISGHTSVYWYQQALGLGLQFLLWYDEGEERNRGNFPPRFSGRQFPNYSSELNVNALELEDSALYLCASSLGQAGGGNTIYFGEGSWLTVV.

V gene TRBV1 combines with J gene TRBJ1-3. TRBV1 represents a pseudogene. CDR3 length: 17 amino acids. In DNA form, the CDR3 reads TGCACCAGCAGCCAAGTCTCCAACAAGGCATCTGGAAACACCATATATTTT. This encodes CTSSQVSNKASGNTIYF.

The chain is built from TRBV6-1 and TRBJ2-3; D is possibly TRBD1 or TRBD2 (6 bases each). Germline assignment: CDR1 MNHNS and CDR2 SASEGT. The CDR3 covers 15 residues. The V and J ends lost 8 bases and 5 bases respectively, with 20 bases between them. The CDR3 loop reads CASQLFNREVDTQYF. In nucleotides, the CDR3 is TGTGCCAGCCAACTTTTCAACAGGGAGGTAGATACGCAGTATTTT.

This chain links TRBV5-4 with TRBJ1-5; 8 nucleotides line up with TRBD1. This CDR3 comprises 16 residues. V was pared by 3 bases and J by 6 bases, with 11 bases of the junction left unmatched. Germline lookup yields CDR1 SGHNT and CDR2 YYREEE (reference sequence). The CDR3 region has the DNA TGTGCCAGCAGCTCCTTCCCTGGACAGGGAGGTCAGCCCCAGCATTTT. Protein: CASSSFPGQGGQPQHF.

This clone has only one observation. The chain has TRBV18 and TRBJ1-1; the match to TRBD1 covers 8 bases. This CDR3 spans 14 amino acids. Per the germline V gene, CDR1 is KGHSH and CDR2 is LQKENI. J was trimmed by 1 base and V by 4 bases; bases with no gene match: 2. DNA of the CDR3: TGTGCCAGCTCACTGGACAGGGCGAACACTGAAGCTTTCTTT. This codes for CASSLDRANTEAFF.

The chain recombines TRBV5-1 with TRBJ2-2; D is unresolved. The CDR3 is 16 amino acids. CDR1 is SGHRS, CDR2 YFSETQ, per germline. V lost 0 bases, J lost 5 bases, and 14 bases lay in between. CDR3 loop: CASSLAPQSATGELFF. CDR3 in DNA: TGCGCCAGCAGCTTGGCCCCACAATCAGCGACCGGGGAGCTGTTTTTT.

This clone was counted a single time. This chain connects TRBV19 to TRBJ2-7, with TRBD2 matching over 10 bases. Germline V CDR1 and CDR2: LNHDA, SQIVND (reference sequence). This CDR3 has 17 residues. The V gene end was trimmed by 9 bases and the J gene end by 1 base; junction bases not matched to a gene: 15. This chain's CDR3 is CASERGSGRPGSYEQYF. CDR3 coding DNA: TGTGCCAGCGAACGTGGTAGCGGGAGGCCTGGTTCCTACGAGCAGTACTTC.

The chain joins TRBV18 to TRBJ1-1; no clear D. Trimming shortened V by 2 bases and J by 4 bases, and 14 bases separated the two germline ends. This CDR3 spans 15 amino acids. CDR1 is KGHSH and CDR2 is LQKENI in the germline V gene. Here the CDR3 DNA reads TGTGCCAGCTCACCAGGATCCGCTCGGGGCACTGAAGCTTTCTTT. This gives the protein CASSPGSARGTEAFF.

The V gene is TRBV5-4, the J gene TRBJ2-1, with 12 nucleotides matching TRBD1. Germline V gene lookup returns CDR1 SGHNT and CDR2 YYREEE (reference sequence). The CDR3 runs to 17 residues. V was clipped by 2 bases and J by 7 bases; unmatched bases: 10. Written as DNA, the CDR3 is TGTGCCAGCAGCTTCGGGTTCCGGGACAGGGGGCGGAATGAGCAGTTCTTC. It translates to CASSFGFRDRGRNEQFF.

The chain combines TRBV5-1 with TRBJ2-1; maybe TRBD2 (6 bases). This CDR3 comprises 14 residues. CDR1 and CDR2 (germline): SGHRS, YFSETQ. V was clipped by 0 bases and J by 6 bases, with 10 bases between them. The CDR3 coding sequence is TGCGCCAGCAGCTTGGTGGGGGGAGGCAATGAGCAGTTCTTC. It translates to CASSLVGGGNEQFF.

The rearrangement links TRBV19 to TRBJ2-6; the D gene could be TRBD1 or TRBD2 (5 bases each). V lost 7 bases and J 0 bases, leaving 16 bases between the germline ends. The CDR3 contains 17 residues. Germline V lookup: CDR1 LNHDA, CDR2 SQIVND (reference sequence). The CDR3 spells CASTDGAGTSGANVLTF. The CDR3 DNA reads as TGTGCCAGTACCGACGGGGCAGGAACCTCTGGGGCCAACGTCCTGACTTTC. The full variable domain, with the rest looked up from reference TRBV19 and TRBJ2-6, is DGGITQSPKYLFRKEGQNVTLSCEQNLNHDAMYWYRQDPGQGLRLIYYSQIVNDFQKGDIAEGYSVSREKKESFPLTVTSAQKNPTAFYLCASTDGAGTSGANVLTFGAGSRLTVL.

The CDR3 spells CASGFPPEQYF. CDR3 sequence (DNA): TGTGCTAGTGGTTTCCCCCCCGAGCAGTACTTC. This chain joins TRBV12-5 and TRBJ2-7; D is unresolved. CDR1 is LGHNT and CDR2 is FRNRAP in the germline V gene. There are 11 residues in the CDR3. V was cut by 3 bases and J by 6 bases, with 6 bases left in between. The variable domain in full, completed from reference TRBV12-5 and TRBJ2-7, reads DARVTQTPRHKVTEMGQEVTMRCQPILGHNTVFWYRQTMMQGLELLAYFRNRAPLDDSGMPKDRFSAEMPDATLATLKIQPSEPRDSAVYFCASGFPPEQYFGPGTRLTVT.

The chain carries TRBV19 and TRBJ1-4; D is ambiguous. The CDR3 is made up of 13 amino acids. Trimming shortened V by 5 bases and J by 6 bases, and 10 bases separated the two germline ends. Germline CDR1 is LNHDA and CDR2 is SQIVND (reference sequence). The CDR3 is CASSLSRDEKLFF. The DNA for the CDR3 is TGTGCCAGTAGTCTCTCTCGGGATGAAAAACTGTTTTTT.

The gene calls are TRBV28 and TRBJ1-2; TRBD1 agrees at 10 bases. J lost 0 bases, V lost 5 bases, and 9 bases had no gene match. From germline, CDR1 is MDHEN and CDR2 SYDVKM. This CDR3 region has 17 residues. This chain's CDR3 is CASSTRTGGIANYGYTF. CDR3 nucleotides: TGTGCCAGCAGTACCCGGACAGGGGGAATCGCTAACTATGGCTACACCTTC.

This chain joins TRBV5-1 and TRBJ1-2, with 12 bases aligning to TRBD1. V shed 4 bases and J 6 bases; nucleotides not matched to a gene: 4. The CDR3 sequence is 14 residues long. CDR1 is SGHRS and CDR2 is YFSETQ in the germline V gene. This CDR3 reads CASSGTGGTHGYTF. Here the CDR3 DNA reads TGCGCCAGCAGCGGGACAGGGGGCACGCATGGCTACACCTTC.

The rearrangement uses TRBV5-5 and TRBJ1-1; 7 bases are a match to TRBD1. This CDR3 has 15 residues. Looked up from germline, CDR1 is SGHKS and CDR2 is YYEKEE (reference sequence). Unmatched junction bases numbered 5, after V lost 2 bases and J lost 1 base. The CDR3 spells CASSFRGGQNTEAFF. The DNA for the CDR3 is TGTGCCAGCAGCTTCAGGGGGGGCCAGAACACTGAAGCTTTCTTT.

The chain's CDR3 is CASSEWSTEAFF. The CDR3 nucleotides are TGTGCCAGCAGTGAATGGAGCACTGAAGCTTTCTTT. This sequence joins TRBV25-1 and TRBJ1-1; D call uncertain. Germline CDR1 is MGHDK and CDR2 is SYGVNS. The CDR3 loop spans 12 amino acids. V was trimmed by 1 base and J by 4 bases, leaving 4 bases between them.

The CDR3 sequence: CASRDERYTGELFF. Here the CDR3 DNA reads TGTGCCAGCAGGGATGAAAGGTACACCGGGGAGCTGTTTTTT. This chain connects TRBV6-1 to TRBJ2-2; no reliable D call. V was clipped by 6 bases and J by 3 bases, with 11 bases between them. Germline V gene sequence: CDR1 MNHNS, CDR2 SASEGT. This CDR3 spans 14 amino acids.

The chain is built from TRBV18 and TRBJ2-3; D call uncertain. The V gene lost 2 bases and the J gene lost 4 bases, with 4 bases spanning the gap. Germline CDR1 KGHSH, CDR2 LQKENI. CDR3 size: 12 residues. Written as DNA, the CDR3 is TGTGCCAGCTCACCAACCCCAGATACGCAGTATTTT. This translates into CASSPTPDTQYF.

The chain is built from TRBV6-1 and TRBJ2-5; D gene unclear. V was clipped by 4 bases and J by 9 bases, with 9 bases between them. The CDR3 runs to 11 residues. Germline loops: CDR1 MNHNS, CDR2 SASEGT. This CDR3 reads CASSGDTAQYF. The CDR3 DNA is TGTGCCAGCAGTGGCGATACGGCCCAGTACTTC.

The J gene is TRBJ2-1, the V gene TRBV5-1; 8 nucleotides line up with TRBD1. Germline CDR1 reads SGHRS; CDR2 reads YFSETQ. V shed 3 bases, J shed 4 bases, and the junction held 6 bases outside the gene matches. This CDR3 has 15 residues. The CDR3 DNA is TGCGCCAGCAGCTCGACAGGGGAGCTGTACAATGAGCAGTTCTTC. Translating it yields CASSSTGELYNEQFF.

V usage is TRBV5-1 and J usage is TRBJ2-1; 10 nucleotides line up with TRBD1. CDR1 and CDR2 (germline): SGHRS, YFSETQ. The V and J ends lost 4 bases and 9 bases, in that order; junction bases with no gene match: 10. This CDR3 spans 15 amino acids. DNA for the CDR3: TGCGCCAGCAGCGGCTCCGGGACAGGGGACGGTGAGCAGTTCTTC. This sequence encodes CASSGSGTGDGEQFF.

The chain employs TRBV11-2 and TRBJ2-1; TRBD1 matches at 10 bases. V gave up 0 bases and J gave up 5 bases; unmatched junction bases: 1. The germline gives CDR1 SGHAT, CDR2 FQNNGV. The CDR3 length is 15 residues. CDR3 amino acids: CASSLEGTGDNEQFF. CDR3 nucleotides: TGTGCCAGCAGCTTAGAAGGGACAGGGGACAATGAGCAGTTCTTC.